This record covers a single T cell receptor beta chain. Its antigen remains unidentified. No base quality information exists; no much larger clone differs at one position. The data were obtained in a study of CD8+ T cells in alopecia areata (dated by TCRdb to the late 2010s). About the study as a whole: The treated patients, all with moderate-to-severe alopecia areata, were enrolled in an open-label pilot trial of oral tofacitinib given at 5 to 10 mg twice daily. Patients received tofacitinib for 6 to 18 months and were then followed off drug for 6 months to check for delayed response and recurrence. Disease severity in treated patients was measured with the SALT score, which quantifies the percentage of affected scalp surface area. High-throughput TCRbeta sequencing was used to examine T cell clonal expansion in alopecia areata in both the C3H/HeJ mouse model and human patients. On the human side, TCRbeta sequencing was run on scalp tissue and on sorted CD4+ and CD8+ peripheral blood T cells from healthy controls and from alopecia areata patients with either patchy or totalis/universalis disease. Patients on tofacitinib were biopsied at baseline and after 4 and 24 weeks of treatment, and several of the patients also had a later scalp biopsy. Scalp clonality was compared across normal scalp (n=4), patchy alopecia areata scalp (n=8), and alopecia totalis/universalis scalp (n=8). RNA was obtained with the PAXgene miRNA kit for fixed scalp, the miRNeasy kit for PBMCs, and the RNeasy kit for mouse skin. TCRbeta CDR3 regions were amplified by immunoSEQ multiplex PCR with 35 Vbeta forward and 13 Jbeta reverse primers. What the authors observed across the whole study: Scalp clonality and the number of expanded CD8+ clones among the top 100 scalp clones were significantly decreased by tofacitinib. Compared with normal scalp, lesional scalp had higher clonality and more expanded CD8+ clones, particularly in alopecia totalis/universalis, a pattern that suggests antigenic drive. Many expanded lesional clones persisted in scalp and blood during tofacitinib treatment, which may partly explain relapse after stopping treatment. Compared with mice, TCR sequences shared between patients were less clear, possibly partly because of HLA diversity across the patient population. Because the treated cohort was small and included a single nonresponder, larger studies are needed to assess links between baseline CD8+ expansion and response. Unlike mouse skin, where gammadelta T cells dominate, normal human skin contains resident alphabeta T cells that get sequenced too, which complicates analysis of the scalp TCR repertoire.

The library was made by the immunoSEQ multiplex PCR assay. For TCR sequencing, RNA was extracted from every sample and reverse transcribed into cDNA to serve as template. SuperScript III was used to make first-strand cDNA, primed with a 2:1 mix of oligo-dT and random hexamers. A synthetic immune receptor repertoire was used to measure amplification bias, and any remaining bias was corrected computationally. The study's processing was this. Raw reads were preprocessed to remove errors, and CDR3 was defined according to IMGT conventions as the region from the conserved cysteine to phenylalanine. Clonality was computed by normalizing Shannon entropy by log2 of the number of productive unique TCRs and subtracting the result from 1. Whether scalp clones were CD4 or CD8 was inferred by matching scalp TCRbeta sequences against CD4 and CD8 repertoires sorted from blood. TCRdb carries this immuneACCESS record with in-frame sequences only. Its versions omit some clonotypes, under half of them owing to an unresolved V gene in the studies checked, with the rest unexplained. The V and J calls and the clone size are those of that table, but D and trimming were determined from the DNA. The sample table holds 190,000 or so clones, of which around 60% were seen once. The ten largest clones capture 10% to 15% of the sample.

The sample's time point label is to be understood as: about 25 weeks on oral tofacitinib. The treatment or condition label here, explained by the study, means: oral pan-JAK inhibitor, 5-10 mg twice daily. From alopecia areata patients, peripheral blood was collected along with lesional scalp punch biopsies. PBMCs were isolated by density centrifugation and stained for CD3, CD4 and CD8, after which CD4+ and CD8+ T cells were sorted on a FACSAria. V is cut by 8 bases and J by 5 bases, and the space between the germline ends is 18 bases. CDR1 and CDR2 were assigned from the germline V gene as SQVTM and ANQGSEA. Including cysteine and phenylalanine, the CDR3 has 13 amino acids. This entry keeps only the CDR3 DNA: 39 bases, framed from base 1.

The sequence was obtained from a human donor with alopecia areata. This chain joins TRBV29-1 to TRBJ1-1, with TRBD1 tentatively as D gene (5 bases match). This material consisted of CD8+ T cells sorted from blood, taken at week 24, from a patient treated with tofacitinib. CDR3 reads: CSLTRVGSTEAFF. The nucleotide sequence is TGCAGCCTGACCAGGGTTGGAAGTACTGAAGCTTTCTTT.